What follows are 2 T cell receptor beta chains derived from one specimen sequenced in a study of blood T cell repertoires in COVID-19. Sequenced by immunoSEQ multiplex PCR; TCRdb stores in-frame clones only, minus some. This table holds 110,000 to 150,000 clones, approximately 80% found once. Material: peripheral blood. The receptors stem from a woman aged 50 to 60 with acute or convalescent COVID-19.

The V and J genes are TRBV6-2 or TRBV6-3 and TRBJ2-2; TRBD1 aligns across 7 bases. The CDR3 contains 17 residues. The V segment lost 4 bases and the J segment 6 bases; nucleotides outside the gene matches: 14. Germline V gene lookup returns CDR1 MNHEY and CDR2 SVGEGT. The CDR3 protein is CASSSSRDRRSAGELFF. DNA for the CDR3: TGTGCCAGCAGTTCGTCCCGGGACAGAAGATCGGCCGGGGAGCTGTTTTTT.

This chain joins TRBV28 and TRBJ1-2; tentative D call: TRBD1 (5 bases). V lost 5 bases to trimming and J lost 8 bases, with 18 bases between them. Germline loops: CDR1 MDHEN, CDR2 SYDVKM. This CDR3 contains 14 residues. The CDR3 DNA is TGTGCCAGCAGTGAAGGACGGACTCGGGGGGGCTACACCTTC. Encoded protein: CASSEGRTRGGYTF.